These 26 T cell receptor beta chains were sequenced from one sample in a study of T-cell reconstitution after alpha-beta-depleted transplantation in children. Preparation of the TCRbeta library was carried out with unique molecular identifiers. TCRdb ran MiXCR on the PCR reads and lists one entry per CDR3 protein. The sample has about 540,000 distinct CDR3 sequences; about 17% are singletons. Sequenced here: PBMCs from the stem cell graft donor, sampled from the stem cell graft. These receptors came from a human donor who donated a stem cell graft to a child with acute lymphoblastic leukemia.

This clonotype was counted between two and nine times. The chain joins TRBV5-6 to TRBJ2-7; 7 positions match TRBD1. V lost 3 bases, J lost 3 bases, and 6 bases stayed unmatched. Germline assignment: CDR1 SGHDT and CDR2 YYEEEE. The CDR3 totals 14 residues. The CDR3 sequence: CASSSDRRYYEQYF. The DNA for the CDR3 is TGTGCCAGCAGCTCGGACAGGAGATACTACGAGCAGTACTTC.

V and J are TRBV7-2 and TRBJ2-3, with 7 bases identical to TRBD1. Germline values: CDR1 SGHTA, CDR2 FQGNSA. The CDR3 loop spans 15 amino acids. V shed 0 bases and J 2 bases; nucleotides not matched to a gene: 2. In DNA, the CDR3 is TGTGCCAGCAGCTTAGCGGGACAGTACACAGATACGCAGTATTTT. It yields the protein CASSLAGQYTDTQYF.

This clonotype came up a few times. The DNA of the CDR3 is TGTGCCAGCAGCTTAGGGGCCAGGGGTTCCGAGACCCAGTACTTC. Translation: CASSLGARGSETQYF. V and J are TRBV7-8 and TRBJ2-5; perhaps TRBD1 as D (6 bases). V was shortened by 1 base and J by 5 bases, with 14 bases between the two germline ends. Germline CDR1 is SGHVS and CDR2 is FQNEAQ. The CDR3 spans 15 residues.

In this sample, this clonotype turned up a few times. This rearrangement joins TRBV4-1 to TRBJ2-3; tentatively, D is TRBD2 (6 bases). The germline gives CDR1 MGHRA, CDR2 YSYEKL. CDR3 length equals 18 residues. Trimming cost V 4 bases and J 1 base, with 21 bases left between them. The CDR3 DNA is TGCGCCAGCAGCCGCCTTCAATTAGCGGTATTACGCACAGATACGCAGTATTTT. Translating gives CASSRLQLAVLRTDTQYF.

The chain combines TRBV24-1 with TRBJ2-1; D call uncertain. The V gene's germline CDR1 is KGHDR and CDR2 SFDVKD. V lost 2 bases to trimming and J lost 0 bases, with 10 bases between them. The CDR3 length is 16 residues. The CDR3 bases are TGTGCCACCAGTGATTCCTGGGGAAGCTCCTACAATGAGCAGTTCTTC. The encoded protein is CATSDSWGSSYNEQFF.

The genes are TRBV5-1 and TRBJ2-3; D uncertain. The CDR3 covers 15 residues. From germline, CDR1 is SGHRS and CDR2 YFSETQ. With 4 bases removed from V and 2 bases from J, the gap between germline ends came to 14 bases. The CDR3 nucleotides are TGCGCCAGCAGCCCCGACCCAAGGGTCACAGATACGCAGTATTTT. This sequence encodes CASSPDPRVTDTQYF.

This clonotype has only a few counts. The chain recombines TRBV9 with TRBJ1-2; TRBD1 might be the D (6 bases). Germline V gene data show CDR1 as SGDLS and CDR2 as YYNGEE. Trimming cost V 2 bases and J 8 bases, with 22 bases left between them. This CDR3 is built from 16 residues. CDR3 sequence: CASSVNREVTQVGYTF. The CDR3 nucleotides read TGTGCCAGCAGCGTCAACAGGGAAGTAACCCAAGTGGGCTACACCTTC.

J is TRBJ2-5 and V is TRBV7-7, with 9 positions matching TRBD1. With 2 bases clipped from V and 4 bases from J, the junction kept 2 bases outside the gene matches. Germline V gene sequence: CDR1 SSHAT, CDR2 FNYEAQ (reference sequence). The CDR3 contains 14 residues. The CDR3 DNA reads as TGTGCCAGCAGCTTATCGGGACAGGGAGAGACCCAGTACTTC. It codes for CASSLSGQGETQYF.

The genes are TRBV6-1 and TRBJ2-1, with 15 positions matching TRBD2. Germline-derived CDR1 and CDR2 are MNHNS and SASEGT. V was clipped by 4 bases and J by 8 bases; unmatched bases: 9. CDR3 length: 17 amino acids. The CDR3 sequence is CASSVLKGLAGGDEQFF. DNA of the CDR3: TGTGCCAGCAGTGTGCTAAAGGGACTAGCGGGAGGCGATGAGCAGTTCTTC.

The J gene is TRBJ2-2, the V gene TRBV29-1; TRBD1 matches 9 bases. The V segment lost 7 bases and the J segment 6 bases; nucleotides outside the gene matches: 3. The CDR3 covers 12 residues. Germline-derived CDR1 and CDR2 are SQVTM and ANQGSEA. The CDR3 loop reads CSAQGAPGELFF. The CDR3 region has the DNA TGCAGCGCACAGGGGGCGCCCGGGGAGCTGTTTTTT.

This rearrangement joins TRBV12-3 or TRBV12-4 to TRBJ2-7; 8 positions match TRBD1. The junction had 10 bases not matched to a gene; V was cut back by 4 bases and J by 5 bases. The length of the CDR3 is 15 residues. CDR3 sequence: CASSSGQGNWNEQYF. CDR3 DNA: TGTGCCAGCAGTTCCGGACAGGGTAACTGGAACGAGCAGTACTTC.

Only a few counts were recorded for this clonotype. V is TRBV29-1 and J is TRBJ1-2, with 7 bases identical to TRBD1. The CDR3 consists of 13 residues. The V and J ends lost 6 bases and 2 bases, in that order; junction bases with no gene match: 6. Germline V gene sequence: CDR1 SQVTM, CDR2 ANQGSEA. CDR3 sequence: CSVAGQSNYGYTF. For the CDR3, the DNA is TGCAGCGTAGCGGGACAGTCGAACTATGGCTACACCTTC.

This sequence joins TRBV20-1 and TRBJ1-3, with D hard to call. Trimming shortened V by 6 bases and J by 3 bases, and 12 bases separated the two germline ends. CDR3 size: 13 residues. Germline CDR1 reads DFQATT; CDR2 reads SNEGSKA (reference sequence). The CDR3 DNA sequence: TGCAGTGCGACCCCTTCCTTTGGAAACACCATATATTTT. Its protein is CSATPSFGNTIYF.

In its sample, this clonotype was seen a few times. The rearrangement joins TRBV6-6 to TRBJ1-1; D is ambiguous. The CDR3 runs 13 residues. From germline, CDR1 is MNHNY and CDR2 SVGAGI (reference sequence). Between the trimmed V and J ends, which lost 9 bases and 1 base, there was a span of 12 bases. Here the CDR3 DNA reads TGTGCCAGTACTGTCGGTACGAACACTGAAGCTTTCTTT. This gives the protein CASTVGTNTEAFF.

This clonotype was counted between two and nine times. This chain connects TRBV7-6 to TRBJ1-4; D is unresolved. The CDR3 length is 15 residues. Germline loops: CDR1 SGHVS, CDR2 FNYEAQ. Deletions cut 6 bases from V and 8 bases from J, with 19 bases between. The CDR3 reads CASRRGGSLTEKLFF. In DNA form, the CDR3 reads TGTGCCAGCAGACGGGGAGGAAGCCTAACGGAAAAACTGTTTTTT. The full variable domain, rest sourced from reference TRBV7-6 and TRBJ1-4, is GAGVSQSPRYKVTKRGQDVALRCDPISGHVSLYWYRQALGQGPEFLTYFNYEAQQDKSGLPNDRFSAERPEGSISTLTIQRTEQRDSAMYRCASRRGGSLTEKLFFGSGTQLSVL.

This clonotype was seen a handful of times. A much larger clone lies a single base off, so this may be a read error. The V and J genes are TRBV7-3 and TRBJ2-3; no reliable D call. CDR1 is SGHTA and CDR2 is FQGTGA in the germline V gene. V gave up 6 bases and J gave up 2 bases, with 9 bases separating them. CDR3 length: 13 amino acids. CDR3 bases: TGTGCCAGCAGTTTCCTTAACACAGATACGCAGTATTTT. This translates into CASSFLNTDTQYF.

V is TRBV7-6 and J is TRBJ2-1; the D gene is possibly TRBD2 (5 bases). Trimming took off 4 bases at V and 6 bases at J, with 10 bases between the two ends. This CDR3 contains 13 residues. Germline V lookup: CDR1 SGHVS, CDR2 FNYEAQ. In nucleotides, the CDR3 is TGTGCCAGCAGCTCCCCCGGGATCAATGAGCAGTTCTTC. It encodes CASSSPGINEQFF. The entire variable domain, with the rest obtained from reference TRBV7-6 and TRBJ2-1, is as follows: GAGVSQSPRYKVTKRGQDVALRCDPISGHVSLYWYRQALGQGPEFLTYFNYEAQQDKSGLPNDRFSAERPEGSISTLTIQRTEQRDSAMYRCASSSPGINEQFFGPGTRLTVL.

This chain links TRBV9 with TRBJ1-2; 10 bases align to TRBD1. The CDR3 has 17 residues. Per germline, CDR1 SGDLS and CDR2 YYNGEE. After removal of 2 bases from V and 4 bases from J, the junction contained 11 bases not matched to a gene. This CDR3 is CASSVSGTGAAPYGYTF. CDR3 bases: TGTGCCAGCAGCGTTTCTGGGACAGGGGCCGCACCCTATGGCTACACCTTC.

The table lists this clonotype with a few counts. The gene calls are TRBV28 and TRBJ2-7; 8 bases align to TRBD2. Germline loops: CDR1 MDHEN, CDR2 SYDVKM. This CDR3 contains 13 residues. Here the CDR3 reads CKIEPGRGHEQYF. In DNA, the CDR3 is TGTAAAATTGAACCCGGGAGGGGCCACGAGCAGTACTTC.

This clonotype was recorded a few times. The gene calls are TRBV13 and TRBJ1-1; D gene uncertain. Trimming removed 0 bases at V and 7 bases at J, with 9 bases between. CDR3 length: 13 residues. Germline assignment: CDR1 PRHDT and CDR2 FYEKMQ (reference sequence). The CDR3 DNA sequence: TGTGCCAGCAGCTTAGGTTTAACCCGTGAAGCTTTCTTT. This translates into CASSLGLTREAFF.

This clonotype was detected ten times or more. A junction boundary mismatches the germline segment, possibly from a read error. The chain links TRBV20-1 to TRBJ2-4; D unresolved. Per germline, CDR1 DFQATT and CDR2 SNEGSKA (reference sequence). This CDR3 is 12 amino acids long. CDR3 loop: CSARGGGNLQYF. CDR3 sequence (DNA): TGCAGTGCTAGAGGAGGTGGAAACCTTCAGTACTTC.

V usage is TRBV12-3 or TRBV12-4 and J usage is TRBJ2-2; no definite D call. This CDR3 is built from 14 residues. V dropped 3 bases and J dropped 4 bases, with 9 bases sitting between them. CDR3 nucleotide sequence: TGTGCCAGCAGTTTTCGGCAGTTCACCGGGGAGCTGTTTTTT. Translation gives CASSFRQFTGELFF.

V usage is TRBV10-2 and J usage is TRBJ1-4; no reliable D call. From germline, CDR1 is WSHSY and CDR2 SAAADI. The germline V and J ends were trimmed by 3 bases and 8 bases, with 19 bases remaining between them. This CDR3 spans 16 amino acids. CDR3 DNA sequence: TGCGCCAGCAGTGACGGACCAGTAGAAGGTGGGGAAAAACTGTTTTTT. This sequence encodes CASSDGPVEGGEKLFF.

The chain has TRBV7-2 and TRBJ2-4; D is unresolved. Germline-derived CDR1 and CDR2 are SGHTA and FQGNSA. Trimming took 5 bases from V and 2 from J, leaving 10 bases between them. The CDR3 runs 14 residues. CDR3 in DNA: TGTGCCAGCAGCCCCCGGACCCCCAAAAACATTCAGTACTTC. This codes for CASSPRTPKNIQYF.

This clonotype has a handful of counts. The V and J genes are TRBV6-1 and TRBJ2-5; TRBD2 aligns across 9 bases. This CDR3 has 14 amino acids. The J segment lost 4 bases and the V segment lost 7 bases, leaving 7 bases of the junction unmatched. The germline gives CDR1 MNHNS, CDR2 SASEGT. The chain's CDR3 is CASNRREGGETQYF. DNA of the CDR3: TGTGCCAGCAATCGGCGGGAGGGGGGAGAGACCCAGTACTTC.

The chain links TRBV5-1 to TRBJ2-1; TRBD1 might be the D (6 bases). Trimming pared 2 bases from V and 9 bases from J, leaving 9 bases between. The CDR3 consists of 12 residues. Germline CDR1 SGHRS, CDR2 YFSETQ. In nucleotides, the CDR3 is TGCGCCAGCAGCTTAGGGACAACTGAGCAGTTCTTC. It codes for CASSLGTTEQFF.